This T cell receptor beta chain is from a study of T cells in Graves' hyperthyroidism and ophthalmopathy. Regarding the study as a whole: Ophthalmopathy got predicted by the model a median approximately 6.4 months before its onset.

Details on this clonotype: Its specificity is unknown.

Amplification of TCR beta CDR3 regions used RNA as the template. The study used the HTBI primer set for a first-round RT-PCR of the TCR CDR3. Via MiXCR, TCRdb re-called the multiplex PCR reads, giving one row per CDR3 protein. The sample lists hundreds of thousands of distinct CDR3 sequences; around 15% were seen once. The CDR3 runs 13 residues. J lost 0 bases, V lost 6 bases, and 4 bases had no gene match. CDR1 and CDR2 from the germline V gene are DFQATT and SNEGSKA (reference sequence). Disease duration under 2 months; hyperthyroidism patients were aged 18 to 65. The study based diagnoses on clinical symptoms, serum thyroxine and TRAb, thyroid ultrasound and orbital computed tomography.

The clonotype originates from a woman younger than 35 with Graves' hyperthyroidism. The specimen was blood. The chain employs TRBV20-1 and TRBJ1-2, with 7 bases fitting TRBD1. CDR3 region: CSARQGSNYGYTF. The CDR3 region has the DNA TGCAGTGCAAGACAGGGTTCTAACTATGGCTACACCTTC.